A single sample gave rise to the 12 T cell receptor beta chains below, sequenced in a study of blood T cell repertoires in COVID-19. TCRdb's copy holds only in-frame clones and misses some; the assay was immunoSEQ multiplex PCR. The sample includes a few hundred thousand clones, around 86% of them seen just once. The sequencing sample was made of PBMCs or T cells enriched from blood (not recorded which). The receptor source for this set is a man between 40 and 49 years old who had recovered from COVID-19.

The chain couples TRBV23-1 to TRBJ2-7, with 11 nucleotides matching TRBD2. TRBV23-1 is treated as an ORF (open reading frame) with a function not yet certain. V trimming: 1 base; J trimming: 3 bases; junction bases outside the gene matches: 5. The CDR3 has 16 residues. This CDR3 reads CASSQFPSGRFYEQYF. The CDR3 coding sequence is TGCGCCAGCAGTCAATTCCCTAGCGGGAGGTTCTACGAGCAGTACTTC.

V is TRBV7-9 and J is TRBJ2-2; no clear D. Trimming pared 8 bases from V and 0 bases from J, leaving 13 bases between. The germline V gene has CDR1 SEHNR and CDR2 FQNEAQ (reference sequence). This CDR3 comprises 15 residues. Here the CDR3 DNA reads TGTGCCAGCGCTAGTTTTGCAGCGAACACCGGGGAGCTGTTTTTT. Protein sequence: CASASFAANTGELFF.

V gene TRBV18 combines with J gene TRBJ2-5, with D possibly being TRBD1 (6 bases). The CDR3 extends over 15 amino acids. Between the trimmed V and J ends, which lost 0 bases and 4 bases, there was a span of 12 bases. The germline CDR1 and CDR2 sequences are KGHSH and LQKENI. The CDR3 region is CASSPPSGDRETQYF. CDR3 sequence (DNA): TGTGCCAGCTCACCACCTTCAGGGGATCGAGAGACCCAGTACTTC. Full variable domain (rest looked up from reference TRBV18 and TRBJ2-5): NAGVMQNPRHLVRRRGQEARLRCSPMKGHSHVYWYRQLPEEGLKFMVYLQKENIIDESGMPKERFSAEFPKEGPSILRIQQVVRGDSAAYFCASSPPSGDRETQYFGPGTRLLVL.

This clone was counted a single time. The V call is TRBV7-3, the J call TRBJ1-6; 9 nucleotides align to TRBD1. CDR1 SGHTA and CDR2 FQGTGA come from the germline V gene. V lost 6 bases, J lost 3 bases, and 3 bases stayed unmatched. This CDR3 is built from 15 residues. CDR3 protein: CASRQGAFYNSPLHF. As DNA, the CDR3 is TGTGCCAGCAGACAGGGGGCTTTCTATAATTCACCCCTCCACTTT.

V usage is TRBV6-2 or TRBV6-3 and J usage is TRBJ2-1; 11 positions match TRBD2. Germline V CDR1 and CDR2: MNHEY, SVGEGT. V lost 6 bases to trimming and J lost 1 base; unmatched junction nucleotides: 11. The CDR3 sequence is 18 residues long. The CDR3: CASSPTTGTSGSYNEQFF. CDR3 in DNA: TGTGCCAGCAGCCCCACTACCGGGACTAGCGGTTCCTACAATGAGCAGTTCTTC.

The V and J genes are TRBV13 and TRBJ1-1; 11 bases are shared with TRBD1. Germline lookup yields CDR1 PRHDT and CDR2 FYEKMQ (reference sequence). J lost 4 bases, V lost 5 bases, and 3 bases had no gene match. The CDR3 is 14 amino acids. CDR3 sequence reads: CASSMGQGVTEAFF. The CDR3 DNA reads as TGTGCCAGCAGCATGGGACAGGGGGTCACTGAAGCTTTCTTT.

This chain uses TRBV15 with TRBJ2-7; 8 nucleotides align to TRBD1. After removal of 1 base from V and 5 bases from J, the junction contained 7 bases not matched to a gene. In germline, CDR1 is LNHNV, CDR2 YYDKDF (reference sequence). The CDR3 runs 15 residues. CDR3 in amino acids: CATSRAGQGPNEQYF. The CDR3, as DNA: TGTGCCACCAGCAGAGCAGGACAGGGTCCGAACGAGCAGTACTTC.

The chain uses TRBV5-4 and TRBJ2-7; TRBD1 agrees at 10 bases. The J segment lost 5 bases and the V segment lost 4 bases, leaving 9 bases of the junction unmatched. CDR1 SGHNT and CDR2 YYREEE come from the germline V gene (reference sequence). CDR3 length: 15 residues. The CDR3 DNA reads as TGTGCCAGCAGCCTACCGGGACAGGGGCATGACGAGCAGTACTTC. This sequence encodes CASSLPGQGHDEQYF. The whole variable domain, filled in from reference TRBV5-4 and TRBJ2-7, reads ETGVTQSPTHLIKTRGQQVTLRCSSQSGHNTVSWYQQALGQGPQFIFQYYREEENGRGNFPPRFSGLQFPNYSSELNVNALELDDSALYLCASSLPGQGHDEQYFGPGTRLTVT.

The chain carries TRBV5-1 and TRBJ1-1; D gene unclear. Germline-derived CDR1 and CDR2 are SGHRS and YFSETQ. V dropped 0 bases and J dropped 2 bases, with 8 bases sitting between them. CDR3 length: 14 amino acids. The DNA for the CDR3 is TGCGCCAGCAGCTTGGCACAGAGAAACACTGAAGCTTTCTTT. Translated: CASSLAQRNTEAFF.

This clone was found a few times. The chain has TRBV7-2 and TRBJ2-5, with D unresolved. Looked up from germline, CDR1 is SGHTA and CDR2 is FQGNSA. The CDR3 has 13 amino acids. With 2 bases removed from V and 0 bases from J, the gap between germline ends came to 4 bases. Here the CDR3 DNA reads TGTGCCAGCAGCTTACAGTACCAAGAGACCCAGTACTTC. Its protein product is CASSLQYQETQYF.

In this sample, this clone turned up a few times. This chain links TRBV21-1 with TRBJ1-6; the table gives TRBD1 as D, unverified against the DNA. TRBV21-1 is annotated as a pseudogene. CDR3 size: 17 residues. Written as DNA, the CDR3 is TGTGCCAGCAGCAGGGACAGGGGGCGGGTTGATAATTCACCCCTCCACTTT. Its protein is CASSRDRGRVDNSPLHF.

About this clone itself: At one end, the junction sequence differs from germline, possibly due to a read error. The chain carries TRBV7-7 and TRBJ2-5; 8 bases match TRBD2. Germline CDR1 and CDR2: SSHAT and FNYEAQ (reference sequence). The CDR3 is 15 amino acids. In DNA, the CDR3 is TGTGCTAGCAGCCAGGGAGCGGGGGATAGTGAGACCCAGTACTTC. It translates to CASSQGAGDSETQYF.